The following is a T cell receptor (beta chain) sequence with its context. This sample stems from a study of blood T cells in healthy people across ages. The germline V gene encodes CDR1 SGHTA and CDR2 FQGNSA. V was pared by 1 base and J by 8 bases, with 14 bases between. The CDR3 is 14 residues long. A sample-barcoded 5' primer and a J-beta primer mix were used in a second PCR of roughly 7 to 12 cycles. One entry per CDR3 protein results from TCRdb running MiXCR on the 5' RACE reads. The sample has some 780,000 distinct CDR3 sequences, 56% seen once. The TCR originated in a man aged 40-50 years in good health. This chain uses TRBV7-2 with TRBJ1-2; the D is unclear. Sequenced material: blood. The CDR3 DNA sequence: TGTGCCAGCAGCTTAGATACTGAAGCTTACGGCTACACCTTC. Residues: CASSLDTEAYGYTF.